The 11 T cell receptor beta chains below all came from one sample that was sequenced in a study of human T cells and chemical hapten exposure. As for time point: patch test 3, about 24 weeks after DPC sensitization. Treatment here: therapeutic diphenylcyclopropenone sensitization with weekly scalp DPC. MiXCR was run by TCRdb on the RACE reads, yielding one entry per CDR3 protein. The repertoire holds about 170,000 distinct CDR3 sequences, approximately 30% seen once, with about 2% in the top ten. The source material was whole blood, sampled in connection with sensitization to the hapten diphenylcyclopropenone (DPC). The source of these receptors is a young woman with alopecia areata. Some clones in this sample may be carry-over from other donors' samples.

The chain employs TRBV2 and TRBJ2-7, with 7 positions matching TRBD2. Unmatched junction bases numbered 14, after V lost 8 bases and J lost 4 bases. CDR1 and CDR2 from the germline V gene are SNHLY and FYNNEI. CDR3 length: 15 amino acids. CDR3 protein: CASLTPWGGRYEQYF. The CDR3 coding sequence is TGTGCCAGCCTGACCCCATGGGGAGGGAGGTACGAGCAGTACTTC.

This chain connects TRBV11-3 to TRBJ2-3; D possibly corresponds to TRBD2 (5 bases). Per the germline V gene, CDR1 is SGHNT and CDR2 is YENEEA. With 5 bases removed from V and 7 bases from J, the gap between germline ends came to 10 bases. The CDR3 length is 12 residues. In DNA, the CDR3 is TGTGCCAGCAGCACGGACTTAAATACGCAGTATTTT. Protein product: CASSTDLNTQYF.

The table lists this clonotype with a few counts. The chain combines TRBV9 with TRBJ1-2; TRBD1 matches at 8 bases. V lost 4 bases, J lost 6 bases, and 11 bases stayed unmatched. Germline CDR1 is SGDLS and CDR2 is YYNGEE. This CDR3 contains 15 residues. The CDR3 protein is CASSSGQGVVDGYTF. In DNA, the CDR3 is TGTGCCAGCAGCTCCGGACAGGGAGTGGTGGATGGCTACACCTTC.

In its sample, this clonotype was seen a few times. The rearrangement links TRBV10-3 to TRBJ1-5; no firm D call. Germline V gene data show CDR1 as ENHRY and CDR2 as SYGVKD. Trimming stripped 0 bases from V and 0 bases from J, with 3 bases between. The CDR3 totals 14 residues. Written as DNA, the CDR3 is TGTGCCATCAGTGAGTCGGATAGCAATCAGCCCCAGCATTTT. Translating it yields CAISESDSNQPQHF.

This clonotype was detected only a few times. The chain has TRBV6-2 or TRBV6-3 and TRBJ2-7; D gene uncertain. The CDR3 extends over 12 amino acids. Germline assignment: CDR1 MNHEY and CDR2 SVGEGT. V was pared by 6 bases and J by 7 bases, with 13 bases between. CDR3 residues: CASRAAGLEQYF. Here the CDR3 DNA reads TGTGCCAGCAGGGCCGCCGGGCTGGAGCAGTACTTC.

The CDR3 bases are TGCGCCAGCAGGCCAGGGACATCTGGAAACACCATATATTTT. It specifies CASRPGTSGNTIYF. V is TRBV5-1 and J is TRBJ1-3; D is perhaps TRBD1 (6 bases). Deletions cut 5 bases from V and 1 base from J, with 10 bases between. Looked up from germline, CDR1 is SGHRS and CDR2 is YFSETQ. The CDR3 sequence is 14 residues long. Full variable domain (rest looked up from reference TRBV5-1 and TRBJ1-3): KAGVTQTPRYLIKTRGQQVTLSCSPISGHRSVSWYQQTPGQGLQFLFEYFSETQRNKGNFPGRFSGRQFSNSRSEMNVSTLELGDSALYLCASRPGTSGNTIYFGEGSWLTVV.

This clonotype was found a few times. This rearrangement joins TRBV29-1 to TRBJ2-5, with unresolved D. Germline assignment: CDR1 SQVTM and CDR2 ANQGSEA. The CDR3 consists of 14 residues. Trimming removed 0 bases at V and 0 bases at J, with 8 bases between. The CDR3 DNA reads TGCAGCGTTGAAGATCCTAGGAACCAAGAGACCCAGTACTTC. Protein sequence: CSVEDPRNQETQYF.

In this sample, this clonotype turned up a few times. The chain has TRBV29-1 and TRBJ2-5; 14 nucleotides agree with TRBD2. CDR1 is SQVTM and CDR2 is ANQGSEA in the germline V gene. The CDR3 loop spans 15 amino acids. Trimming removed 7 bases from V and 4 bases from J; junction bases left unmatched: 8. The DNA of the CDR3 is TGCAGCGGGGAATTGGGACTAGCGGGAGTAGAGACCCAGTACTTC. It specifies CSGELGLAGVETQYF.

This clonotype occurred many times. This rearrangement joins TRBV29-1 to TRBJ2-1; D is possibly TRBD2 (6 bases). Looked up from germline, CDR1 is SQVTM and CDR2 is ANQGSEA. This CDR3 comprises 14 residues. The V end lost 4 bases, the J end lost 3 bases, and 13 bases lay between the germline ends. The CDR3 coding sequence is TGCAGCGTTGTCGGGGGTGCATTCTACAATGAGCAGTTCTTC. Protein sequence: CSVVGGAFYNEQFF.

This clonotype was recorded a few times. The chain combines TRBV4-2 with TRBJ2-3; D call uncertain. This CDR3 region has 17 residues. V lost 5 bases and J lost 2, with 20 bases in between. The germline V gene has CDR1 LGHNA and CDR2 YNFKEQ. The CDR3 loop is CASSAHRSRGSTDTQYF. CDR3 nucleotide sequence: TGTGCCAGCAGCGCCCATCGGTCTAGAGGTTCCACAGATACGCAGTATTTT.

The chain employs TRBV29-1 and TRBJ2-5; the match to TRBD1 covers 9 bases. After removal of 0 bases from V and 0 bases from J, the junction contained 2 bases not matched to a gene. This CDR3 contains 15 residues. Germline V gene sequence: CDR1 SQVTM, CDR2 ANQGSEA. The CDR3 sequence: CSVEDGTGHQETQYF. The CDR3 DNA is TGCAGCGTTGAAGATGGGACAGGGCACCAAGAGACCCAGTACTTC. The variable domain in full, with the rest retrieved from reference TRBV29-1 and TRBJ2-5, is SAVISQKPSRDICQRGTSLTIQCQVDSQVTMMFWYRQQPGQSLTLIATANQGSEATYESGFVIDKFPISRPNLTFSTLTVSNMSPEDSSIYLCSVEDGTGHQETQYFGPGTRLLVL.